This T cell receptor beta chain originates from a study of blood T cell repertoires in COVID-19. Study information: Some COVID-19 samples were acute and others convalescent; all came from the United States, Italy and Spain. Sources were T cells, B-cell-depleted T cells, or PBMCs; the material itself was cDNA or gDNA.

This CDR3 is built from 11 residues. The V and J ends lost 8 bases and 3 bases respectively, with 8 bases between them. The germline gives CDR1 MNHEY, CDR2 SVGAGI. Some clones are missing from TCRdb's copy, which holds only in-frame ones; the method was immunoSEQ multiplex PCR. The sample has 200,000 to 300,000 clones; about 80% are singletons. The receptor was isolated from a man older than 75 with acute or convalescent COVID-19. Sample: peripheral blood. The chain employs TRBV6-5 and TRBJ2-7; D gene unclear. The DNA for the CDR3 is TGTGCCAGCTTCTATAACTACGAGCAGTACTTC. Translation: CASFYNYEQYF.